A single sample is the source of the 27 T cell receptor beta chains below, sequenced in a study of control samples from healthy donors and cancer patients. Sequencing was performed with immunoSEQ multiplex PCR; in TCRdb, only in-frame clones are kept and a portion is missing. The data show just under 80,000 clones, around 90% seen once. Sequenced input: PBMCs. The receptors were sampled from a woman between 55 and 75 years old with head and neck cancer.

This CDR3 reads CASSVGLAGVLNEQFF. DNA for the CDR3: TGTGCCAGCAGCGTAGGCCTAGCGGGAGTTCTGAATGAGCAGTTCTTC. This chain joins TRBV9 and TRBJ2-1; 10 bases align to TRBD2. Trimming removed 0 bases from V and 7 bases from J; junction bases left unmatched: 7. Germline CDR1 is SGDLS and CDR2 is YYNGEE. There are 16 residues in the CDR3. The full variable domain, rest sourced from reference TRBV9 and TRBJ2-1, is DSGVTQTPKHLITATGQRVTLRCSPRSGDLSVYWYQQSLDQGLQFLIQYYNGEERAKGNILERFSAQQFPDLHSELNLSSLELGDSALYFCASSVGLAGVLNEQFFGPGTRLTVL.

The chain uses TRBV9 and TRBJ2-3; 10 bases are a match to TRBD2. J was trimmed by 2 bases and V by 4 bases; bases with no gene match: 4. Germline CDR1 reads SGDLS; CDR2 reads YYNGEE. CDR3 length equals 15 residues. CDR3 loop: CASSLLAGATDTQYF. DNA of the CDR3: TGTGCCAGCAGCCTCCTAGCGGGAGCCACAGATACGCAGTATTTT.

The rearrangement links TRBV7-2 to TRBJ2-5; D unclear. The CDR3 has 15 amino acids. CDR1 SGHTA and CDR2 FQGNSA come from the germline V gene. Between the trimmed V and J ends, which lost 8 bases and 2 bases, there was a span of 18 bases. CDR3 residues: CASAASVATQETQYF. CDR3 coding DNA: TGTGCCAGCGCGGCTTCGGTGGCCACACAAGAGACCCAGTACTTC.

V and J are TRBV11-2 and TRBJ1-1; weak D call: TRBD1 (5 bases). V dropped 4 bases and J dropped 1 base, with 7 bases sitting between them. Germline lookup yields CDR1 SGHAT and CDR2 FQNNGV. This CDR3 spans 13 amino acids. The CDR3 region is CASSWGKNTEAFF. The CDR3, as DNA: TGTGCCAGCAGCTGGGGGAAGAACACTGAAGCTTTCTTT. Full variable domain (missing parts from reference TRBV11-2 and TRBJ1-1): EAGVAQSPRYKIIEKRQSVAFWCNPISGHATLYWYQQILGQGPKLLIQFQNNGVVDDSQLPKDRFSAERLKGVDSTLKIQPAKLEDSAVYLCASSWGKNTEAFFGQGTRLTVV.

In DNA, the CDR3 is TGTGCCTGGGATCTTGGTGGGGCGAGTACTGAAGCTTTCTTT. Translating it yields CAWDLGGASTEAFF. V usage is TRBV30 and J usage is TRBJ1-1, with D possibly matching TRBD1 (5 bases). Germline V gives CDR1 GTSNPN, CDR2 SVGIG (reference sequence). Trimming took off 5 bases at V and 5 bases at J, with 18 bases between the two ends. The CDR3 consists of 14 residues.

The chain has TRBV3-1 (or the pseudogene TRBV3-2) and TRBJ1-5; D remains ambiguous. The CDR3 has 11 amino acids. Germline V CDR1 and CDR2: LGHDT, YNNKEL (reference sequence). The V end was cut by 8 bases, the J end by 5 bases, with 7 bases between. CDR3 DNA: TGTGCCAGCGGTATGGATCAGCCCCAGCATTTT. Protein sequence: CASGMDQPQHF.

The rearrangement links TRBV27 to TRBJ1-2; D not resolved. The CDR3 runs to 14 residues. The V and J ends lost 8 bases and 4 bases respectively, with 17 bases between them. Germline CDR1 MNHEY, CDR2 SMNVEV (reference sequence). The CDR3 reads CASCGTSRAYGYTF. As DNA, the CDR3 is TGTGCCAGCTGCGGAACGTCACGGGCCTATGGCTACACCTTC.

V and J are TRBV7-9 and TRBJ1-5; 7 bases line up with TRBD1. Germline CDR1 is SEHNR and CDR2 is FQNEAQ (reference sequence). The CDR3 spans 15 residues. Trimming at V came to 5 bases and at J to 3 bases, leaving 7 bases not matched to a gene. CDR3 protein: CASSAGQTYNQPQHF. The CDR3 bases are TGTGCCAGCAGCGCGGGACAGACATACAATCAGCCCCAGCATTTT.

The genes are TRBV11-2 and TRBJ1-1; D is perhaps TRBD1 (6 bases). Trimming pared 0 bases from V and 1 base from J, leaving 9 bases between. CDR3 length: 15 amino acids. From germline, CDR1 is SGHAT and CDR2 FQNNGV. The CDR3 nucleotides read TGTGCCAGCAGCTTAGATGCAGGGGCGAACACTGAAGCTTTCTTT. Its protein is CASSLDAGANTEAFF.

This clone was observed once. V is TRBV28 and J is TRBJ2-1; D perhaps matches TRBD2 (6 bases). CDR3 length equals 12 residues. V lost 2 bases and J lost 10, with 9 bases in between. The germline gives CDR1 MDHEN, CDR2 SYDVKM. The CDR3 here is CASSLIRGEQFF. CDR3 bases: TGTGCCAGCAGTTTAATTCGGGGGGAGCAGTTCTTC.

The J gene is TRBJ1-5, the V gene TRBV7-2, with unresolved D. The CDR3 is 13 amino acids. V was pared by 5 bases and J by 9 bases, with 14 bases between. Germline-derived CDR1 and CDR2 are SGHTA and FQGNSA. CDR3 loop: CASSPGGMLPQHF. In DNA, the CDR3 is TGTGCCAGCAGCCCCGGAGGGATGTTGCCCCAGCATTTT.

The rearrangement uses TRBV18 and TRBJ2-7, with D tentatively TRBD2 (6 bases). Germline V gives CDR1 KGHSH, CDR2 LQKENI. V dropped 4 bases and J dropped 6 bases, with 19 bases sitting between them. The CDR3 runs 15 residues. Here the CDR3 DNA reads TGTGCCAGCTCACTCGCCGGGACTGGAGATAGCGAGCAGTACTTC. Amino acid sequence: CASSLAGTGDSEQYF.

The gene calls are TRBV5-1 and TRBJ1-1; perhaps TRBD1 as D (6 bases). The CDR3 extends over 14 amino acids. Germline V CDR1 and CDR2: SGHRS, YFSETQ. Trimming removed 2 bases at V and 4 bases at J, with 12 bases between. The CDR3 loop reads CASSFDGGGTEAFF. CDR3 DNA: TGCGCCAGCAGCTTCGATGGAGGGGGCACTGAAGCTTTCTTT.

This rearrangement joins TRBV27 to TRBJ2-7; D is perhaps TRBD2 (6 bases). In germline, CDR1 is MNHEY, CDR2 SMNVEV (reference sequence). The CDR3 covers 13 residues. V was shortened by 6 bases and J by 3 bases, with 12 bases between the two germline ends. This CDR3 is CASRDGTYYEQYF. The CDR3, as DNA: TGTGCCAGCAGGGACGGGACTTACTACGAGCAGTACTTC.

This clone occurred once. The chain recombines TRBV5-5 with TRBJ1-6, with D perhaps TRBD1 (5 bases). Germline CDR1 and CDR2: SGHKS and YYEKEE (reference sequence). The V and J ends lost 0 bases and 7 bases respectively, with 11 bases between them. This CDR3 comprises 15 residues. Written as DNA, the CDR3 is TGTGCCAGCAGCTTGGTACAGGCTGGAAATTCACCCCTCCACTTT. This translates into CASSLVQAGNSPLHF. The variable domain in full, with the rest retrieved from reference TRBV5-5 and TRBJ1-6, is DAGVTQSPTHLIKTRGQQVTLRCSPISGHKSVSWYQQVLGQGPQFIFQYYEKEERGRGNFPDRFSARQFPNYSSELNVNALLLGDSALYLCASSLVQAGNSPLHFGNGTRLTVT.

This rearrangement joins TRBV7-2 to TRBJ2-7; 11 bases align to TRBD2. Germline trimming cut 1 base from V and 6 bases from J; bases unmatched to any gene: 5. This CDR3 has 15 amino acids. The germline V gene encodes CDR1 SGHTA and CDR2 FQGNSA. CDR3 bases: TGTGCCAGCAGCTTAGTTCCTCTAGCGGGAGGCGAGCAGTACTTC. Translating gives CASSLVPLAGGEQYF.

This chain joins TRBV6-5 and TRBJ1-3, with D unclear. The ends were cut back, 5 bases at V and 0 bases at J, with 8 bases in the middle. The germline CDR1 and CDR2 sequences are MNHEY and SVGAGI. The CDR3 runs 14 residues. The DNA for the CDR3 is TGTGCCAGCAGTCCAGGACGCTCTGGAAACACCATATATTTT. Protein sequence: CASSPGRSGNTIYF.

The V and J genes are TRBV27 and TRBJ1-6; D not resolved. Germline values: CDR1 MNHEY, CDR2 SMNVEV (reference sequence). This CDR3 region has 15 residues. V shed 0 bases and J shed 4 bases, with 7 bases lying between them. As DNA, the CDR3 is TGTGCCAGCAGTTTATCCCCCAGTTATAATTCACCCCTCCACTTT. This translates into CASSLSPSYNSPLHF.

The chain links TRBV2 to TRBJ1-6; weak D call: TRBD1 (6 bases). Germline CDR1 and CDR2: SNHLY and FYNNEI. V lost 6 bases and J 12 bases, leaving 15 bases between the germline ends. CDR3 length equals 13 residues. This CDR3 reads CASRATGILPLHF. Here the CDR3 DNA reads TGTGCCAGCAGGGCAACAGGGATTTTACCCCTCCACTTT.

The gene calls are TRBV7-6 and TRBJ2-7, with 10 nucleotides matching TRBD2. V lost 6 bases, J lost 4 bases, and 15 bases stayed unmatched. Germline CDR1 SGHVS, CDR2 FNYEAQ. The CDR3 covers 17 residues. In DNA, the CDR3 is TGTGCCAGCAGTCCTGCCCCCCCGTCTAGCGGGGGATACGAGCAGTACTTC. Encoded protein: CASSPAPPSSGGYEQYF.

The chain has TRBV6-5 and TRBJ2-7; D might be TRBD1 (6 bases). CDR3 length: 13 residues. Germline assignment: CDR1 MNHEY and CDR2 SVGAGI. V was trimmed by 7 bases and J by 0 bases, leaving 10 bases between them. DNA of the CDR3: TGTGCCAGCAACAGGGCAGGCTCCTACGAGCAGTACTTC. Its translation is CASNRAGSYEQYF.

The chain uses TRBV25-1 and TRBJ1-4; the D gene is possibly TRBD1 (6 bases). The CDR3 runs to 16 residues. The V and J ends lost 6 bases and 10 bases respectively, with 24 bases between them. Germline CDR1 reads MGHDK; CDR2 reads SYGVNS. The CDR3 region has the DNA TGTGCCAGCAGCCCCGGGAGGGGGGGGTTCTCCGGAAAACTGTTTTTT. As protein: CASSPGRGGFSGKLFF. The entire variable domain, with the rest obtained from reference TRBV25-1 and TRBJ1-4, is as follows: EADIYQTPRYLVIGTGKKITLECSQTMGHDKMYWYQQDPGMELHLIHYSYGVNSTEKGDLSSESTVSRIRTEHFPLTLESARPSHTSQYLCASSPGRGGFSGKLFFGSGTQLSVL.

The CDR3 region is CASSLRASGTYNEQFF. In DNA, the CDR3 is TGTGCCAGCAGCCTCCGGGCTAGCGGGACCTACAATGAGCAGTTCTTC. The J gene is TRBJ2-1, the V gene TRBV7-2; 9 bases agree with TRBD2. J lost 2 bases, V lost 5 bases, and 7 bases had no gene match. Germline lookup yields CDR1 SGHTA and CDR2 FQGNSA. This CDR3 contains 16 residues.

V is TRBV27 and J is TRBJ2-1, with 10 positions matching TRBD2. This CDR3 contains 15 residues. CDR1 and CDR2 (germline): MNHEY, SMNVEV (reference sequence). J gave up 0 bases and V 5 bases, and 1 base lay outside the gene matches. Here the CDR3 DNA reads TGTGCCAGCAGTCCTAGCGGGAGCTCCTACAATGAGCAGTTCTTC. Protein: CASSPSGSSYNEQFF.

The chain joins TRBV15 to TRBJ2-3, with a tentative D call TRBD2 (6 bases). Germline assignment: CDR1 LNHNV and CDR2 YYDKDF (reference sequence). CDR3 length: 16 residues. V was clipped by 0 bases and J by 4 bases, with 14 bases between them. The CDR3 DNA reads TGTGCCACCAGCAGAGATCTGGTTACGGGGGCAGATACGCAGTATTTT. Translated: CATSRDLVTGADTQYF.

The chain links TRBV2 to TRBJ1-2; no definite D call. V dropped 2 bases and J dropped 5 bases, with 12 bases sitting between them. The germline gives CDR1 SNHLY, CDR2 FYNNEI. The CDR3 length is 14 residues. The CDR3 loop is CASSEFRTGYGYTF. The CDR3 DNA follows: TGTGCCAGCAGTGAATTTCGGACGGGGTATGGCTACACCTTC.

As concerns this clone: Different DNA sequences within this sample yield the same CDR3. V and J are TRBV7-9 and TRBJ1-4; D is perhaps TRBD1 (5 bases). The CDR3 spans 16 residues. The V gene's germline CDR1 is SEHNR and CDR2 FQNEAQ (reference sequence). Trimming shortened V by 4 bases and J by 7 bases, and 19 bases separated the two germline ends. CDR3 nucleotides: TGTGCCAGCAGCTCATCTTTGGGGGTGGGGGGTGAAAAACTGTTTTTT. The encoded protein is CASSSSLGVGGEKLFF.